The TCR beta chain described here comes from a study of PD-1 blockade in classical Hodgkin lymphoma (dated by TCRdb to 2018 to 2020). For context, the study as a whole: Nivolumab dosing was 3 mg/kg intravenously every 2 weeks, continuing until either disease progression or unacceptable toxicity. To define a peripheral blood immune signature of response to PD-1 blockade in classical Hodgkin lymphoma, the study combined TCR beta sequencing with CyTOF. The paper's findings and limits, for the study overall: Trial patients with a complete response had baseline diversity similar to that of newly diagnosed patients, while partial responders and progressors had significantly lower diversity. The study covered only a single clinical trial cohort, and the causes of the repertoire differences, possibly disease activity or prior therapy, were still not defined. CD4+ but not CD8+ TCR diversity rose significantly by C4D1 (p=0.0027 vs p=0.16), most apparent in complete responders (p=0.02). Patients starting nivolumab less than 1 year after ASCT had lower diversity and were excluded from later analyses to avoid confounding by immune reconstitution. Baseline TCR diversity was reported as lower in newly diagnosed patients than in healthy donors, and lower still in relapsed/refractory patients.

Regarding this clone: This clone's antigen is unknown. No clone much larger than this one lies a single base away; base qualities are absent.

CDR1 and CDR2 are drawn from the germline V gene (reference sequence): DFQATT, SNEGSKA. CDR3 length: 11 amino acids, cysteine to phenylalanine. Of the read, only the CDR3 DNA is kept; its 33 bases are in frame from base 1. Deletion took 6 bases off V and 4 bases off J, with a span of 10 bases between the germline ends. The label giving this sample's time point can be read as: cycle 4 day 1 (C4D1), after 5 to 7 weeks of nivolumab. All trial patients had relapsed after autologous stem cell transplantation, with cohorts A, B and C differing in prior brentuximab vedotin exposure. Magnetic negative selection with a Miltenyi CD4+ T cell isolation kit was used to purify CD4+ T cells from thawed PBMCs. The trial cohort comprised more than 55 patients with relapsed/refractory classical Hodgkin lymphoma whose best overall responses were complete response, partial response or progressive disease. Single-agent nivolumab was administered to trial patients in the multi-cohort phase II CheckMate 205 trial. Best overall response was determined by an independent review committee according to the 2007 International Working Group response criteria. Trial PBMCs were collected just before the start of nivolumab (C1D1) and during therapy at cycle 2 day 1 and cycle 4 day 1. Peripheral blood was collected in 8 mL Vacutainer Cell Preparation Tubes, from which PBMCs were isolated by centrifugation and then cryopreserved. Purified CD4+ and CD8+ fractions were prepared only for cases where an additional PBMC sample was available. Magnetically labelled cells were depleted on LS columns in a quadroMACS separator, and the flow-through was collected as the purified fraction.

The Qiagen DNeasy kit was used to extract genomic DNA both from unsorted PBMCs and from the negatively selected CD4+ and CD8+ fractions. Using primers that anneal to V and J segments, immunoSEQ multiplex PCR amplified the TCR beta CDR3 regions. Amplification bias was minimized using a synthetic immune receptor repertoire, and residual bias was removed computationally after sequencing. The authors' pipeline ran thus. Custom Python scripts were used to quantify repertoire diversity as the Shannon entropy index. Unsorted, CD4+ and CD8+ repertoires were examined separately, except in combined analyses, for which CD4+ and CD8+ sequences were merged in silico. Clonal expansion was defined as at least a 2-fold frequency increase after treatment relative to C1D1, with a pseudocount of 0.5 for undetected baseline clones. Clones with 0 or 1 copy at C1D1 were defined as singleton clones, while clones with 2 or more copies were defined as non-singleton clones. By matching protein sequences in sorted samples from the same patient, clones expanded in unsorted samples were annotated as CD4+, CD8+ or unknown. Wilcoxon tests on paired samples were used to test changes in diversity from C1D1 to C4D1. TCRdb took this table from immuneACCESS and kept in-frame rearrangements with V and J called. Such tables lack part of the clones; where checked against another copy, unresolved V genes explain under half of the gap, and the rest is unexplained. From that table come the V and J calls and clone size; the DNA was used to work out D and trimming. Present in this sample are around 30,000 clones, about 85% of which were seen just once. 0.4% to 0.45% of the sample goes to the ten largest clones.

This clonotype was sampled from a human donor with classical Hodgkin lymphoma. The sample was CD4+ T cells from blood, taken before the fourth cycle of nivolumab. Recombination connected TRBV20-1 to TRBJ2-7; a tentative D match to TRBD2 spans 5 bases. The DNA sequence is TGCAGTGCCGGACTCTCATACGAGCAGTACTTC. Translated, it reads CSAGLSYEQYF.